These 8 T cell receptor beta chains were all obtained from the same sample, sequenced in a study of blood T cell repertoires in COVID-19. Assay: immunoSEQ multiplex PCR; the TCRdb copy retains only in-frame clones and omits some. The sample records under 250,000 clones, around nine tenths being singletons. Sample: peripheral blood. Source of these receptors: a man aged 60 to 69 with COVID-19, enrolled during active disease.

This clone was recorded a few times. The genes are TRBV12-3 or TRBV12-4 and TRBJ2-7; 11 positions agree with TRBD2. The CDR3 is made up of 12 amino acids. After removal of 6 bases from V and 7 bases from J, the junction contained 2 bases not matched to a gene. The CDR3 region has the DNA TGTGCCAGCAGGGGACTAGCGGAAGAGCAGTACTTC. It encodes CASRGLAEEQYF.

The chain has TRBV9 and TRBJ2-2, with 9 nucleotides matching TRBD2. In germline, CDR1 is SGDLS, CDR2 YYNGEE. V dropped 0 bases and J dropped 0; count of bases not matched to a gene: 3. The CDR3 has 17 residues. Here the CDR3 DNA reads TGTGCCAGCAGCGTAGCTAGCGGGAAAGCGAACACCGGGGAGCTGTTTTTT. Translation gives CASSVASGKANTGELFF.

This chain's CDR3 is CASSQVREVGNEQFF. The CDR3 DNA reads TGCGCCAGCAGCCAAGTACGGGAGGTCGGCAATGAGCAGTTCTTC. This rearrangement joins TRBV4-3 to TRBJ2-1; 7 bases line up with TRBD2. The CDR3 is made up of 15 amino acids. Germline-derived CDR1 and CDR2 are LGHNA and YSLEER. The V segment lost 1 base and the J segment 6 bases; nucleotides outside the gene matches: 6.

Here the CDR3 reads CASSYQTPGRVKEQYF. In DNA, the CDR3 is TGTGCCAGCAGTTACCAGACCCCGGGCAGGGTCAAAGAGCAGTACTTC. The V and J genes are TRBV27 and TRBJ2-7, with D tentatively TRBD1 (5 bases). Trimming took off 4 bases at V and 7 bases at J, with 23 bases between the two ends. The germline gives CDR1 MNHEY, CDR2 SMNVEV (reference sequence). The CDR3 spans 16 residues.

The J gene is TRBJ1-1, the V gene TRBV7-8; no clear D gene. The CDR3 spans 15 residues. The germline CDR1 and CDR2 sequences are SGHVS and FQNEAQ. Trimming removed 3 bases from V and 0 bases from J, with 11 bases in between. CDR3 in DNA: TGTGCCAGCAGCTTTGACACCTCGATGAACACTGAAGCTTTCTTT. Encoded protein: CASSFDTSMNTEAFF. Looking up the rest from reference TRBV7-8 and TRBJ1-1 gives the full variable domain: GAGVSQSPRYKVAKRGQDVALRCDPISGHVSLFWYQQALGQGPEFLTYFQNEAQLDKSGLPSDRFFAERPEGSVSTLKIQRTQQEDSAVYLCASSFDTSMNTEAFFGQGTRLTVV.

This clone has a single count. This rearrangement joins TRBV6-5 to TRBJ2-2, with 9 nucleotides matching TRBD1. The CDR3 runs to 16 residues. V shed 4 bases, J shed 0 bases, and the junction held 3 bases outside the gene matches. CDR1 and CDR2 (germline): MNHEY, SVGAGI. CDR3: CASSSWTGANTGELFF. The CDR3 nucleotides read TGTGCCAGCAGTTCCTGGACAGGGGCGAACACCGGGGAGCTGTTTTTT.

The CDR3 is CATSRDNRPEIVPNIQYF. In DNA, the CDR3 is TGTGCCACCAGCAGAGATAACAGGCCCGAGATCGTACCAAACATTCAGTACTTC. This chain uses TRBV15 with TRBJ2-4, with D perhaps matching TRBD1 (5 bases). Germline V gene lookup returns CDR1 LNHNV and CDR2 YYDKDF (reference sequence). The germline V and J ends were trimmed by 0 bases and 6 bases, with 21 bases remaining between them. CDR3 length equals 18 residues.

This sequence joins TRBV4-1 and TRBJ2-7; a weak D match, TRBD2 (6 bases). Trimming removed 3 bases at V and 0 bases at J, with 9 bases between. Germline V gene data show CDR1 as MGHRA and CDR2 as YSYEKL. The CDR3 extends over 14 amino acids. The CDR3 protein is CASSQGLRSYEQYF. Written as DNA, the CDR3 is TGCGCCAGCAGCCAGGGACTGCGCTCCTACGAGCAGTACTTC.